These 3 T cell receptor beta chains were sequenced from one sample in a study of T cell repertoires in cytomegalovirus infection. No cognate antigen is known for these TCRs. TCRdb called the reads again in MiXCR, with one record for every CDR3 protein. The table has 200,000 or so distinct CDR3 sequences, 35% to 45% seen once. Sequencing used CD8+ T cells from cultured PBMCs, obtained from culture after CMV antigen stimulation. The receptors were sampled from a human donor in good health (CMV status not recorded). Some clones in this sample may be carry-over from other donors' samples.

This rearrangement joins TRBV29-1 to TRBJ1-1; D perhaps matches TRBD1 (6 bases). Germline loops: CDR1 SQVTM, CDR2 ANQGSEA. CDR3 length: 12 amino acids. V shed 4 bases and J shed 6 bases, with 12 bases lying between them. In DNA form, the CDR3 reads TGCAGCGTTGGCGGGGGCAATTCTGAAGCTTTCTTT. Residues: CSVGGGNSEAFF.

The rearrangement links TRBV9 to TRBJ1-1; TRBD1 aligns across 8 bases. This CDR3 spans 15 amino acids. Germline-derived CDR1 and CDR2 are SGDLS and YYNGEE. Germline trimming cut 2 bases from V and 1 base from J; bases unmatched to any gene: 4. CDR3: CASSVSGTGNTEAFF. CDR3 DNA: TGTGCCAGCAGCGTGTCCGGGACAGGGAACACTGAAGCTTTCTTT. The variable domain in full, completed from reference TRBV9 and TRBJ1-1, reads DSGVTQTPKHLITATGQRVTLRCSPRSGDLSVYWYQQSLDQGLQFLIQYYNGEERAKGNILERFSAQQFPDLHSELNLSSLELGDSALYFCASSVSGTGNTEAFFGQGTRLTVV.

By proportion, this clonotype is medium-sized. The CDR3 sequence: CASSQNNLSIIRTEAFF. The CDR3 DNA reads as TGTGCCAGCAGTCAGAACAACCTAAGTATAATACGCACTGAAGCTTTCTTT. J is TRBJ1-1 and V is TRBV25-1; no definite D call. The V and J ends lost 5 bases and 4 bases respectively, with 23 bases between them. This CDR3 region has 17 residues. Germline CDR1 and CDR2: MGHDK and SYGVNS. The full variable domain, with the rest looked up from reference TRBV25-1 and TRBJ1-1, is EADIYQTPRYLVIGTGKKITLECSQTMGHDKMYWYQQDPGMELHLIHYSYGVNSTEKGDLSSESTVSRIRTEHFPLTLESARPSHTSQYLCASSQNNLSIIRTEAFFGQGTRLTVV.